Shown below are 18 T cell receptor beta chains from a single sample sequenced in a study of cytomegalovirus exposure and HLA in healthy donors. The study ran its PCR with 60 Vbeta and 13 Jbeta primers. Sequencing was performed with immunoSEQ multiplex PCR; in TCRdb, only in-frame clones are kept and a portion is missing. The table lists 150,000 to 200,000 clones, under 85% of them singletons. The source material was PBMCs. Every receptor here comes from a woman aged 30 to 39 in good health and CMV-seronegative.

The CDR3 sequence: CAWTGGYEQYF. The DNA of the CDR3 is TGTGCCTGGACAGGGGGCTACGAGCAGTACTTC. V usage is TRBV30 and J usage is TRBJ2-7; the match to TRBD1 covers 7 bases. J lost 3 bases, V lost 4 bases, and 0 bases had no gene match. From germline, CDR1 is GTSNPN and CDR2 SVGIG (reference sequence). The CDR3 extends over 11 amino acids.

As DNA, the CDR3 is TGTGCCAGCAGCCAAGAGCCGAATCAGGGTTCACCCCTCCACTTT. It is translated as CASSQEPNQGSPLHF. The chain uses TRBV4-2 and TRBJ1-6; tentatively, D is TRBD1 (5 bases). The CDR3 spans 15 residues. Trimming removed 0 bases from V and 9 bases from J, with 12 bases in between. Germline CDR1 is LGHNA and CDR2 is YNFKEQ.

This chain connects TRBV6-5 to TRBJ1-1, with 10 bases aligning to TRBD1. The V segment lost 4 bases and the J segment 1 base; nucleotides outside the gene matches: 3. The CDR3 runs 15 residues. Germline V gene lookup returns CDR1 MNHEY and CDR2 SVGAGI. DNA for the CDR3: TGTGCCAGCAGTTTTTGGACAGGGGGGAACACTGAAGCTTTCTTT. This sequence encodes CASSFWTGGNTEAFF.

The chain links TRBV5-4 to TRBJ2-2, with 9 nucleotides matching TRBD1. J gave up 7 bases and V 10 bases, and 11 bases lay outside the gene matches. This CDR3 is built from 14 residues. Germline CDR1 is SGHNT and CDR2 is YYREEE (reference sequence). CDR3 DNA: TGTGCCGGGCTGAGACAGGGGGGAAGCGGGGAGCTGTTTTTT. Translated: CAGLRQGGSGELFF.

In its sample, this clone was seen a few times. The V and J genes are TRBV28 and TRBJ2-7; 7 bases are shared with TRBD1. V was clipped by 7 bases and J by 2 bases; unmatched bases: 8. CDR1 is MDHEN, CDR2 SYDVKM, per germline. This CDR3 spans 14 amino acids. The CDR3 region has the DNA TGTGCCAGCATCATCCGGGACAGACCCTACGAGCAGTACTTC. It codes for CASIIRDRPYEQYF.

CDR3 nucleotide sequence: TGCGCCAGCAGCTTAGTAGGGGGCTACGAGCAGTACTTC. This translates into CASSLVGGYEQYF. The gene calls are TRBV5-1 and TRBJ2-7; tentative D call: TRBD1 (6 bases). V was pared by 2 bases and J by 3 bases, with 9 bases between. This CDR3 region has 13 residues. Germline V gene lookup returns CDR1 SGHRS and CDR2 YFSETQ.

This clone was found once. V gene TRBV7-8 combines with J gene TRBJ2-1; no clear D gene. This CDR3 is 13 amino acids long. Trimming pared 1 base from V and 5 bases from J, leaving 6 bases between. Looked up from germline, CDR1 is SGHVS and CDR2 is FQNEAQ. DNA for the CDR3: TGTGCCAGCAGCTTAGGCCCTAACAATGAGCAGTTCTTC. Translation: CASSLGPNNEQFF.

The chain has TRBV27 and TRBJ1-5; possible D gene TRBD1, 6 bases. Germline V lookup: CDR1 MNHEY, CDR2 SMNVEV (reference sequence). The CDR3 extends over 16 amino acids. Deletions cut 3 bases from V and 5 bases from J, with 17 bases between. CDR3 DNA: TGTGCCAGCAGTTTGCGACAGGATCTAGGGGATCAGCCCCAGCATTTT. It translates to CASSLRQDLGDQPQHF.

The chain couples TRBV7-8 to TRBJ1-3; D gene unclear. Germline V gives CDR1 SGHVS, CDR2 FQNEAQ. CDR3 size: 16 residues. Trimming left V 5 bases short and J 4 bases short, with 18 bases between. The CDR3 sequence: CASSHASGGLGNTIYF. The CDR3 bases are TGTGCCAGCAGCCATGCGTCGGGAGGGCTAGGAAACACCATATATTTT.

The genes are TRBV19 and TRBJ1-1, with a possible D match to TRBD1 (6 bases). Trimming took off 4 bases at V and 1 base at J, with 31 bases between the two ends. The CDR3 totals 21 residues. The germline V gene has CDR1 LNHDA and CDR2 SQIVND (reference sequence). CDR3 coding DNA: TGTGCCAGTAGTACGGACAGCCGCAGAACCCGTTGGAGGCTCACGAACACTGAAGCTTTCTTT. Amino acids: CASSTDSRRTRWRLTNTEAFF.

The chain links TRBV5-1 to TRBJ2-5, with TRBD1 as a possible D gene (6 bases). CDR1 is SGHRS, CDR2 YFSETQ, per germline. The CDR3 runs to 14 residues. Trimming took off 3 bases at V and 5 bases at J, with 14 bases between the two ends. The CDR3 loop reads CASSSLQGGETQYF. CDR3 DNA sequence: TGCGCCAGCAGCTCCTTACAGGGTGGGGAGACCCAGTACTTC.

The chain is built from TRBV6-1 and TRBJ1-3, with TRBD1 matching 9 bases. CDR3 size: 14 residues. V gave up 4 bases and J gave up 4 bases; unmatched junction bases: 2. The germline CDR1 and CDR2 sequences are MNHNS and SASEGT. The CDR3, as DNA: TGTGCCAGCAGTGTGGGACAGGGAGGAAACACCATATATTTT. Translated, it gives CASSVGQGGNTIYF.

The gene calls are TRBV5-4 and TRBJ2-2, with 8 positions matching TRBD2. Germline V CDR1 and CDR2: SGHNT, YYREEE (reference sequence). J gave up 4 bases and V 4 bases, and 12 bases lay outside the gene matches. The CDR3 has 17 amino acids. CDR3 DNA: TGTGCCAGCAGCCCGGGGGGGGCAGAGGGTGTCACCGGGGAGCTGTTTTTT. Translating it yields CASSPGGAEGVTGELFF.

As for this clone: In the same sample, other DNA sequences code for this CDR3. This chain connects TRBV28 to TRBJ2-7; weak D call: TRBD1 (6 bases). CDR1 MDHEN and CDR2 SYDVKM come from the germline V gene. V lost 2 bases and J lost 1, with 9 bases in between. The CDR3 is 14 residues long. CDR3 sequence reads: CASSLRQGSYEQYF. The CDR3 DNA reads as TGTGCCAGCAGTTTAAGGCAGGGGTCCTACGAGCAGTACTTC.

The genes are TRBV9 and TRBJ2-5; TRBD1 matches 11 bases. J lost 2 bases, V lost 2 bases, and 5 bases had no gene match. Looked up from germline, CDR1 is SGDLS and CDR2 is YYNGEE. This CDR3 contains 16 residues. CDR3 residues: CASSVGTGGGQETQYF. For the CDR3, the DNA is TGTGCCAGCAGCGTCGGGACAGGGGGTGGTCAAGAGACCCAGTACTTC. The variable domain in full, completed from reference TRBV9 and TRBJ2-5, reads DSGVTQTPKHLITATGQRVTLRCSPRSGDLSVYWYQQSLDQGLQFLIQYYNGEERAKGNILERFSAQQFPDLHSELNLSSLELGDSALYFCASSVGTGGGQETQYFGPGTRLLVL.

The CDR3 DNA sequence: TGTGCCAGCAGCCTGAACACCGGGGAGCTGTTTTTT. Amino acids: CASSLNTGELFF. The chain carries TRBV11-2 and TRBJ2-2; D ambiguous. Germline CDR1 is SGHAT and CDR2 is FQNNGV. Trimming pared 5 bases from V and 1 base from J, leaving 2 bases between. The CDR3 length is 12 residues. The full variable domain, rest sourced from reference TRBV11-2 and TRBJ2-2, is EAGVAQSPRYKIIEKRQSVAFWCNPISGHATLYWYQQILGQGPKLLIQFQNNGVVDDSQLPKDRFSAERLKGVDSTLKIQPAKLEDSAVYLCASSLNTGELFFGEGSRLTVL.

This chain connects TRBV13 to TRBJ2-1; 8 bases are a match to TRBD2. CDR1 is PRHDT and CDR2 is FYEKMQ in the germline V gene (reference sequence). Trimming cost V 4 bases and J 7 bases; bases outside gene matches: 6. The CDR3 runs 14 residues. The CDR3: CASSSRGGRNEQFF. CDR3 bases: TGTGCCAGCAGCTCCCGGGGGGGCCGGAATGAGCAGTTCTTC. The full variable domain, rest sourced from reference TRBV13 and TRBJ2-1, is AAGVIQSPRHLIKEKRETATLKCYPIPRHDTVYWYQQGPGQDPQFLISFYEKMQSDKGSIPDRFSAQQFSDYHSELNMSSLELGDSALYFCASSSRGGRNEQFFGPGTRLTVL.

The chain links TRBV10-3 to TRBJ2-7; TRBD1 matches at 7 bases. Germline assignment: CDR1 ENHRY and CDR2 SYGVKD. After removal of 6 bases from V and 3 bases from J, the junction contained 14 bases not matched to a gene. CDR3 length: 16 residues. CDR3 in amino acids: CAIRNTGASEYYEQYF. DNA of the CDR3: TGTGCCATCAGAAATACAGGGGCGAGTGAATACTACGAGCAGTACTTC.